The present TCR beta chain was sequenced within a study of T-cell reconstitution after alpha-beta-depleted transplantation in children. CDR1 and CDR2 from the germline V gene are DFQATT and SNEGSKA (reference sequence). With 6 bases clipped from V and 3 bases from J, the junction kept 7 bases outside the gene matches. This CDR3 has 13 amino acids. For TCRbeta, the library was prepared with unique molecular identifiers. MiXCR, applied by TCRdb to the PCR reads, yields one record per CDR3 protein. The repertoire includes approximately 640,000 distinct CDR3 sequences, roughly 15% of them detected once, and approximately 1% sits in the top ten.

The V gene is TRBV20-1, the J gene TRBJ1-1, with 7 bases that match TRBD1. The receptor comes from a human donor who donated a stem cell graft to a child with acute myeloid leukemia. The sequencing used PBMCs from the stem cell graft donor, collected from the stem cell graft. In nucleotides, the CDR3 is TGCAGTGCAACTACAGGGGAGGACACTGAAGCTTTCTTT. It encodes CSATTGEDTEAFF.